A selection of T cell receptor beta chains follows, all from one sample in a study of CD8+CD57+ T cells in acquired aplastic anemia. TCRdb fed the reads into MiXCR, producing one record per CDR3 protein. The sample lists fewer than 100,000 distinct CDR3 sequences, roughly half seen once, with around 63% in the top ten. Sequencing was carried out using sorted CD4+, CD8+, or CD8+CD57+ T cells (not recorded which) from PBMCs. Receptors were obtained from a human donor in good health, serving as a control. Both conserved end residues are part of each CDR3. D genes are given only for firm matches. Size tells how often a clone was seen (once, few, many) or the class of an expanded clone, and some rows leave it out.

V gene: TRBV9; J gene: TRBJ1-4; clone size: NA; D gene: NA; CDR3 protein: CASSVGGTNEKLFF; CDR3 DNA: TGTGCCAGCAGCGTAGGGGGAACTAACGAAAAACTGTTTTTT
V gene: TRBV10-3; J gene: TRBJ1-5; clone size: NA; D gene: NA; CDR3 protein: CAIRNSDSNQPQHF; CDR3 DNA: TGTGCCATCAGGAACAGCGATAGCAATCAGCCCCAGCATTTT
V gene: TRBV7-6; J gene: TRBJ1-1; clone size: many; D gene: NA; CDR3 protein: CASSPWAQGNTEAFF; CDR3 DNA: TGTGCCAGCAGCCCATGGGCACAGGGAAACACTGAAGCTTTCTTT
V gene: TRBV25-1; J gene: TRBJ1-4; clone size: NA; D gene: NA; CDR3 protein: CASSNVRIGATNEKLFF; CDR3 DNA: TGTGCCAGCAGCAATGTCAGAATTGGGGCAACTAATGAAAAACTGTTTTTT
V gene: TRBV2; J gene: TRBJ2-1; clone size: many; D gene: NA; CDR3 protein: CASSGGPSGHNEQFF; CDR3 DNA: TGTGCCAGCAGTGGGGGGCCGAGTGGCCACAATGAGCAGTTCTTC
V gene: TRBV24-1; J gene: TRBJ2-7; clone size: few; D gene: TRBD1; CDR3 protein: CATSAGDRVYF; CDR3 DNA: TGTGCCACCAGTGCGGGGGACAGGGTGTACTTC
V gene: TRBV27; J gene: TRBJ1-2; clone size: NA; D gene: NA; CDR3 protein: CASSLLWGKGYTF; CDR3 DNA: TGTGCCAGCAGTTTATTATGGGGAAAGGGCTACACCTTC
V gene: TRBV5-6; J gene: TRBJ1-5; clone size: once; D gene: NA; CDR3 protein: CASSSGRTNQPQHF; CDR3 DNA: TGTGCCAGCAGCTCGGGACGGACCAATCAGCCCCAGCATTTT
V gene: TRBV25-1; J gene: TRBJ2-1; clone size: many; D gene: NA; CDR3 protein: CASSELLSGDYNEQFF; CDR3 DNA: TGTGCCAGCAGTGAACTTTTATCAGGGGACTACAATGAGCAGTTCTTC
V gene: TRBV29-1; J gene: TRBJ2-1; clone size: NA; D gene: TRBD2; CDR3 protein: CSVEGLAGSEQFF; CDR3 DNA: TGCAGCGTAGAAGGACTAGCGGGAAGTGAGCAGTTCTTC